The 13 T cell receptor beta chains in this list originate from one sample, sequenced in a study of siplizumab effects on memory and regulatory T cells. The repertoire was sequenced with immunoSEQ multiplex PCR; TCRdb's copy has only in-frame clones and lacks some. The data show thousands of clones, 60% to 80% seen once. The sample comprised effector memory CD8+ T cells sorted from blood. Specified subset: unstimulated CD8+ effector memory T cells. These receptors all stem from a human donor in good health.

The chain joins TRBV2 to TRBJ2-7, with 9 bases fitting TRBD2. Per germline, CDR1 SNHLY and CDR2 FYNNEI. CDR3 length: 16 residues. The V and J ends lost 1 base and 4 bases, in that order; junction bases with no gene match: 8. The CDR3 here is CASSEEVAGGGYEQYF. CDR3 nucleotide sequence: TGTGCCAGCAGTGAAGAGGTTGCGGGAGGGGGTTACGAGCAGTACTTC.

The rearrangement uses TRBV4-1 and TRBJ2-7, with TRBD1 matching 7 bases. The CDR3 runs to 15 residues. CDR1 and CDR2 from the germline V gene are MGHRA and YSYEKL. After removal of 4 bases from V and 0 bases from J, the junction contained 6 bases not matched to a gene. CDR3 sequence (DNA): TGCGCCAGCAGCCCGACAGGGCCGAGCTCCTACGAGCAGTACTTC. Amino acid sequence: CASSPTGPSSYEQYF.

The genes are TRBV6-5 and TRBJ1-1; D uncertain. CDR3 length: 11 residues. V gave up 2 bases and J gave up 4 bases, with 2 bases separating them. Germline V gene lookup returns CDR1 MNHEY and CDR2 SVGAGI. The CDR3 nucleotides read TGTGCCAGCAGTTACAGCACTGAAGCTTTCTTT. Protein sequence: CASSYSTEAFF.

The chain couples TRBV7-6 to TRBJ1-1; 9 nucleotides agree with TRBD1. The CDR3 has 14 residues. V trimming: 3 bases; J trimming: 5 bases; junction bases outside the gene matches: 4. The germline gives CDR1 SGHVS, CDR2 FNYEAQ. The DNA for the CDR3 is TGTGCCAGCAGCTTGAGACAGGGGGGAACTGAAGCTTTCTTT. Translated: CASSLRQGGTEAFF.

The J gene is TRBJ1-1, the V gene TRBV5-4; D unresolved. The V gene's germline CDR1 is SGHNT and CDR2 YYREEE (reference sequence). The CDR3 contains 13 residues. The V gene lost 4 bases and the J gene lost 0 bases, with 7 bases spanning the gap. The CDR3 DNA is TGTGCCAGCAGCCCAGACATGAACACTGAAGCTTTCTTT. This translates into CASSPDMNTEAFF.

This rearrangement joins TRBV7-9 to TRBJ1-2, with D possibly TRBD1 on 5 matching bases. Per the germline V gene, CDR1 is SEHNR and CDR2 is FQNEAQ (reference sequence). The CDR3 sequence is 18 residues long. Trimming shortened V by 4 bases and J by 3 bases, and 24 bases separated the two germline ends. CDR3 DNA sequence: TGTGCCAGCAGCTCGTCCTCTTCGACCAGGGAGGTGGACTATGGCTACACCTTC. Protein product: CASSSSSSTREVDYGYTF. Based on the CDR3 plus reference TRBV7-9 and TRBJ1-2, the full variable domain is DTGVSQNPRHKITKRGQNVTFRCDPISEHNRLYWYRQTLGQGPEFLTYFQNEAQLEKSRLLSDRFSAERPKGSFSTLEIQRTEQGDSAMYLCASSSSSSTREVDYGYTFGSGTRLTVV.

Points on this clone: The sample contains more than one DNA sequence encoding this CDR3. This chain connects TRBV27 to TRBJ1-2; a possible D gene is TRBD1 (6 bases). The CDR3 consists of 14 residues. Germline-derived CDR1 and CDR2 are MNHEY and SMNVEV (reference sequence). Between the trimmed V and J ends, which lost 3 bases and 4 bases, there was a span of 12 bases. The CDR3 nucleotides read TGTGCCAGCAGTTTGGGAGGACAGACCTATGGCTACACCTTC. Protein: CASSLGGQTYGYTF.

This clone is medium-sized in the sample. The gene calls are TRBV15 and TRBJ1-2; D may be TRBD1 (5 bases). V was trimmed by 8 bases and J by 3 bases, leaving 10 bases between them. CDR1 is LNHNV, CDR2 YYDKDF, per germline (reference sequence). The CDR3 loop spans 12 amino acids. CDR3 DNA: TGTGCCACCGGGGGGGAGCACTATGGCTACACCTTC. Translated: CATGGEHYGYTF.

This clone was observed a handful of times. This chain uses TRBV29-1 with TRBJ2-7; D might be TRBD1 (6 bases). Trimming took off 5 bases at V and 2 bases at J, with 13 bases between the two ends. CDR1 and CDR2 from the germline V gene are SQVTM and ANQGSEA. CDR3 length: 13 residues. CDR3 bases: TGCAGCGTTTCCGGACAGCAACCCTACGAGCAGTACTTC. Residues: CSVSGQQPYEQYF.

The V gene is TRBV6-4, the J gene TRBJ2-7; D is possibly TRBD1 (6 bases). The germline gives CDR1 MRHNA, CDR2 SNTAGT. The CDR3 is made up of 13 amino acids. V shed 4 bases and J shed 2 bases, with 9 bases lying between them. This CDR3 is CASSVRDTYEQYF. The CDR3 bases are TGTGCCAGCAGTGTCCGGGACACCTACGAGCAGTACTTC.

This clone has a handful of counts. The genes are TRBV6-8 and TRBJ2-5; 8 bases fit TRBD2. Trimming at V came to 2 bases and at J to 1 base, leaving 6 bases not matched to a gene. The CDR3 is 16 amino acids. The germline V gene has CDR1 MNHGY and CDR2 SAAAGT. CDR3 region: CASSYPREGTQETQYF. The CDR3 DNA follows: TGTGCCAGCAGTTACCCCCGGGAGGGTACCCAAGAGACCCAGTACTTC.

This chain joins TRBV27 and TRBJ1-2; maybe TRBD1 (5 bases). The V gene lost 3 bases and the J gene lost 7 bases, with 15 bases spanning the gap. In germline, CDR1 is MNHEY, CDR2 SMNVEV (reference sequence). The CDR3 consists of 14 residues. CDR3 residues: CASSFLGVRAGYTF. CDR3 DNA sequence: TGTGCCAGCAGTTTTCTGGGGGTGAGGGCTGGCTACACCTTC.

In nucleotides, the CDR3 is TGTGCCAGCAGTTTATCTCATGGGGCAGTGAACACTGAAGCTTTCTTT. This translates into CASSLSHGAVNTEAFF. The rearrangement joins TRBV27 to TRBJ1-1; TRBD1 might be the D (5 bases). The CDR3 is 16 residues long. With 0 bases removed from V and 0 bases from J, the gap between germline ends came to 11 bases. The V gene's germline CDR1 is MNHEY and CDR2 SMNVEV (reference sequence).